This TCR beta chain was profiled in a study of T cell responses to AZD1222 COVID-19 vaccine. Note on this clone: Its target is not known.

Method: immunoSEQ multiplex PCR; TCRdb's copy keeps in-frame clones and lacks some. The data show 40,000 to 60,000 clones, about 90% seen once. The CDR3 sequence is 15 residues long. The germline gives CDR1 MDHEN, CDR2 SYDVKM. V lost 6 bases and J 8 bases, leaving 19 bases between the germline ends. Study-level findings and limits: Females outnumbered males among donors, who were mostly white British; clonal diversity was possibly underestimated.

The source was peripheral blood, collected 28 days after the second AZD1222 dose. This sequence joins TRBV28 and TRBJ1-4; perhaps TRBD1 as D (5 bases). The clonotype originates from an adult who received the AZD1222 COVID-19 vaccine. The CDR3, as DNA: TGTGCCAGCAGATCTATGACAGTTCTTCGAGAAAAACTGTTTTTT. Translating it yields CASRSMTVLREKLFF.